The clone carrying this TCR beta chain was seen ten or more times. The antigen is unknown. TCRdb reanalysed the multiplex PCR reads using MiXCR and keeps one entry per CDR3 protein. The profile shows roughly 70,000 distinct CDR3 sequences, approximately 40% of them singletons. The sample originates from a study of breast tumors, draining lymph nodes, adjacent tissues. This CDR3 contains 16 residues. The V end lost 6 bases, the J end lost 8 bases, and 25 bases lay between the germline ends. Germline values: CDR1 SGHAT, CDR2 FQNNGV. Findings and caveats of the study: That most tumor T cells come from lymph nodes remained unproven.

This TCR came from a female donor with breast cancer. Some clones in this sample may be carry-over from other donors' samples. J is TRBJ1-2 and V is TRBV11-2; perhaps TRBD1 as D (5 bases). Sequenced input: breast tumor tissue. CDR3 DNA sequence: TGTGCCAGCAGTCAGCAGTTTGGGGACTCACGAGGCGGCTACACCTTC. It encodes CASSQQFGDSRGGYTF.